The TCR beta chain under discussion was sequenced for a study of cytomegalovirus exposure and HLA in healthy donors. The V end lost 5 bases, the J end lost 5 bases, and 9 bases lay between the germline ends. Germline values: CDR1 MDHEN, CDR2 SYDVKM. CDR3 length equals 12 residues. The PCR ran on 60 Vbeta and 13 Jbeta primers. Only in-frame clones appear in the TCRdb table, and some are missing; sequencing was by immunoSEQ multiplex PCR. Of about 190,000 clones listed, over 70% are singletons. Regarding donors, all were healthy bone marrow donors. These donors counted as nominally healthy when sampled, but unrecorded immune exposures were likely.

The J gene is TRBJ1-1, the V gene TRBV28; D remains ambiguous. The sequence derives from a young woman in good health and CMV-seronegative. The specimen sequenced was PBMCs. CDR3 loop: CASSPGGTEAFF. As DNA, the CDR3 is TGTGCCAGCAGTCCGGGAGGGACTGAAGCTTTCTTT.